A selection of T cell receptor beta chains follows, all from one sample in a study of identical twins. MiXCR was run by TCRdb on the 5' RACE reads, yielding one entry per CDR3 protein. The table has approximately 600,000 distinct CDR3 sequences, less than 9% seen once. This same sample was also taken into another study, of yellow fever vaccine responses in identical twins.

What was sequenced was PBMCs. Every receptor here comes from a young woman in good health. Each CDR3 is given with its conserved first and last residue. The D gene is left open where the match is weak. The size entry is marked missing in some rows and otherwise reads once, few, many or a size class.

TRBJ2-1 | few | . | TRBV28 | TGTGCCAGCAACCTAGTCTCAAATGAGCAGTTCTTC | CASNLVSNEQFF
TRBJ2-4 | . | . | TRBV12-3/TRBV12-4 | TGTGCCAGCAGAAGCCGGGGAGGACAAAACATTCAGTACTTC | CASRSRGGQNIQYF
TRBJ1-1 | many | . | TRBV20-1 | TGCAGTGCTAGAGATTGGGGCCCCGGTGGGAACACTGAAGCTTTCTTT | CSARDWGPGGNTEAFF
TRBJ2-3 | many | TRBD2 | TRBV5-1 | TGCGCCAGCAGCTTTGGACTTAGCGGGAGGAGGGCACAAGATACGCAGTATTTT | CASSFGLSGRRAQDTQYF
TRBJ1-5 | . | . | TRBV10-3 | TGTGCCATCAGTGACAGGGGTACTCAGCCCCAGCATTTT | CAISDRGTQPQHF
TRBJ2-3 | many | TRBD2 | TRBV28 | TGTGCCAGCAGTTCTCAGACTAGCGGGAGGTTAGATACGCAGTATTTT | CASSSQTSGRLDTQYF
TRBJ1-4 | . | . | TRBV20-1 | TGCAGTGCTAGCAAGGGTAGGACAACTAATGAAAAACTGTTTTTT | CSASKGRTTNEKLFF
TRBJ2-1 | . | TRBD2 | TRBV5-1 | TGCGCCAGCAGCTTGGCTCCCGTTGGGACTAGCGGGAGAAATGAGCAGTTCTTC | CASSLAPVGTSGRNEQFF
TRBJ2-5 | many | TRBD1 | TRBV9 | TGTGCCAGCAGCGTAGCTACCCGGACAGGGGAAGAGACCCAGTACTTC | CASSVATRTGEETQYF
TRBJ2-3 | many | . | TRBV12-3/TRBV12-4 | TGTGCCAGCTCCCCATTTTGGGGGTCCACAGATACGCAGTATTTT | CASSPFWGSTDTQYF
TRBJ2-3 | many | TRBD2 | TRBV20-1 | TGCAGTGCTAGGGTTATTAAGCGGGGCTCTAGCACAGATACGCAGTATTTT | CSARVIKRGSSTDTQYF
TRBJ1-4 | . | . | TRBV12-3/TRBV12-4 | TGTGCCAGCAGTCCCACCGGACCATTTAATGAAAAACTGTTTTTT | CASSPTGPFNEKLFF
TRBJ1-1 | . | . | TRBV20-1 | TGCAGTGCTAGAGTCCTGCTTGGTGGGGCGACCACTGAAGCTTTCTTT | CSARVLLGGATTEAFF
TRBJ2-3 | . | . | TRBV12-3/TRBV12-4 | TGTGCCAGCAGTCCCACTACTAGAAGCACAGATACGCAGTATTTT | CASSPTTRSTDTQYF
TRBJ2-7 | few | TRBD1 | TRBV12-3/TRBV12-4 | TGTGCCAGCAGCACGATAGGGACAGGAGGTGCCGAGCAGTACTTC | CASSTIGTGGAEQYF
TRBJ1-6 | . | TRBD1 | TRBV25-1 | TGTGCCAGCAGTGAACGGACAGGAGAAAGGAATTCACCCCTCCACTTT | CASSERTGERNSPLHF
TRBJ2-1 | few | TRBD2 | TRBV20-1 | TGCAGTGCCCGGCGGGGACTAGCGGGGAGTTACAATGAGCAGTTCTTC | CSARRGLAGSYNEQFF